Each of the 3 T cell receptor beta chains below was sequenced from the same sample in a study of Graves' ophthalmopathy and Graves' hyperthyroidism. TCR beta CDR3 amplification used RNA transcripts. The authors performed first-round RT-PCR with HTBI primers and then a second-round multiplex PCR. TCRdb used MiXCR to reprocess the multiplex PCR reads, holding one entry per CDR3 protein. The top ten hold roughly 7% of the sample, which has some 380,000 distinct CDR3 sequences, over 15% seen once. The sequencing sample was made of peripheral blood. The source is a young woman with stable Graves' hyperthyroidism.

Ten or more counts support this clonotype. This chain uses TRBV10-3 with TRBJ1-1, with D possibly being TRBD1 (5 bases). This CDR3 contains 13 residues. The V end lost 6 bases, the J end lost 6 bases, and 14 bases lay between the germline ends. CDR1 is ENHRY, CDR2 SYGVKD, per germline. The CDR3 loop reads CAIRNRSLAEAFF. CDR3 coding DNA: TGTGCCATCAGAAACAGGAGCTTGGCTGAAGCTTTCTTT.

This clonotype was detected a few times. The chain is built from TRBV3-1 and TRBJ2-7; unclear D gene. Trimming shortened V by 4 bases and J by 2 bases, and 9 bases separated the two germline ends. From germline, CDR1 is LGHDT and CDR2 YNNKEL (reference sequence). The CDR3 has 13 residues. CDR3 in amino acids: CASSPQVPYEQYF. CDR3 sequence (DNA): TGTGCCAGCAGCCCCCAGGTTCCCTACGAGCAGTACTTC.

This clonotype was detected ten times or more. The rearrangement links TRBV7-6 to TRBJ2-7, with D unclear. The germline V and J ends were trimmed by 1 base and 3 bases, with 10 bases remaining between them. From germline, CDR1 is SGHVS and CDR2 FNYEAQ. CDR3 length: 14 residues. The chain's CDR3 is CASSLVPGYYEQYF. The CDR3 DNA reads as TGTGCCAGCAGCTTAGTACCCGGCTACTACGAGCAGTACTTC.